This T cell receptor beta chain emerged from a study of follicular helper T cells after annual influenza vaccination. V lost 1 base and J lost 5, with 6 bases in between. The CDR3 covers 12 residues. The V gene's germline CDR1 is SNHLY and CDR2 FYNNEI. Time point described: 2013-2014 season, 7 days after vaccination. The assay was immunoSEQ multiplex PCR, and TCRdb's table has in-frame clones only and misses some. The sample shows 9,700 or so clones, 65% to 85% of them seen only once. The receptor was derived from an adult who received the influenza vaccine. The specimen was CXCR5- memory CD4+ T cells sorted from blood, collected 7 days after influenza vaccination. The rearrangement joins TRBV2 to TRBJ2-7, with D hard to call. The CDR3 nucleotides are TGTGCCAGCAGTGAAGGAAGGGACGAGCAGTACTTC. This encodes CASSEGRDEQYF.